A single sample is the source of the 22 T cell receptor beta chains below, sequenced in a study of control samples from healthy donors and cancer patients. Repertoires were generated with immunoSEQ multiplex PCR, while TCRdb's copy carries only in-frame clones and drops some. The table includes 70,000 to 85,000 clones, roughly 88% detected once. Material for sequencing was PBMCs. The receptors here all came from a man in his 60s with head and neck cancer.

This clone came up once. Written as DNA, the CDR3 is TGTGCCAGCAGCTGGGGACCTTCGGAGGGCTACACCTTC. This codes for CASSWGPSEGYTF. V is TRBV5-6 and J is TRBJ1-2, with D tentatively TRBD1 (5 bases). The CDR3 length is 13 residues. The germline CDR1 and CDR2 sequences are SGHDT and YYEEEE. The germline V and J ends were trimmed by 3 bases and 8 bases, with 14 bases remaining between them.

The rearrangement joins TRBV2 to TRBJ2-1, with 9 bases lining up with TRBD2. V lost 1 base, J lost 6 bases, and 4 bases stayed unmatched. This CDR3 has 15 amino acids. Germline CDR1 and CDR2: SNHLY and FYNNEI. The CDR3 DNA is TGTGCCAGCAGTGAAGGCGGGAGGGTCCCCAATGAGCAGTTCTTC. Translated: CASSEGGRVPNEQFF.

This clone has more than one count but fewer than ten. The rearrangement links TRBV7-5 to TRBJ2-1. TRBV7-5 corresponds to a pseudogene. This CDR3 spans 17 amino acids. The DNA of the CDR3 is TGTGTCAGAAGCTTAAGGATGAGAGGGGCTACCCGGAATGAGCAGTTCTTC. It codes for CVRSLRMRGATRNEQFF.

The chain joins TRBV29-1 to TRBJ2-7; 7 nucleotides agree with TRBD2. This CDR3 is built from 15 residues. The V segment lost 6 bases and the J segment 0 bases; nucleotides outside the gene matches: 11. CDR1 and CDR2 from the germline V gene are SQVTM and ANQGSEA. CDR3 loop: CSVAPFGTNSYEQYF. In DNA form, the CDR3 reads TGCAGCGTGGCTCCCTTTGGGACTAACTCCTACGAGCAGTACTTC.

The J gene is TRBJ2-5, the V gene TRBV3-1 (or the pseudogene TRBV3-2); D gene uncertain. CDR3 length: 13 residues. Germline assignment: CDR1 LGHDT and CDR2 YNNKEL (reference sequence). V lost 0 bases, J lost 7 bases, and 9 bases lay in between. In DNA, the CDR3 is TGTGCCAGCAGCCAAGATCTCACTTCGACCCAGTACTTC. Protein product: CASSQDLTSTQYF.

In this sample, this clone turned up once. J is TRBJ1-1 and V is TRBV6-5, with 10 bases lining up with TRBD1. Germline CDR1 reads MNHEY; CDR2 reads SVGAGI. The CDR3 is 15 residues long. V dropped 6 bases and J dropped 5; count of bases not matched to a gene: 9. The CDR3 spells CASSPGTGERTEAFF. CDR3 DNA sequence: TGTGCCAGCAGCCCCGGGACAGGGGAAAGGACTGAAGCTTTCTTT.

The rearrangement links TRBV6-6 to TRBJ1-1; weak D call: TRBD1 (6 bases). CDR3 length equals 14 residues. Germline V gives CDR1 MNHNY, CDR2 SVGAGI (reference sequence). V was clipped by 1 base and J by 4 bases, with 10 bases between them. CDR3 in DNA: TGTGCCAGCAGTTACTTCTCAGGGGCCACTGAAGCTTTCTTT. It translates to CASSYFSGATEAFF.

The CDR3 sequence: CASSFAGTGFTSYEQYF. The CDR3 region has the DNA TGTGCCAGCAGCTTTGCCGGGACAGGGTTTACATCCTACGAGCAGTACTTC. The genes are TRBV7-2 and TRBJ2-7; 9 bases align to TRBD1. The CDR3 contains 17 residues. V dropped 3 bases and J dropped 1; count of bases not matched to a gene: 10. The germline gives CDR1 SGHTA, CDR2 FQGNSA.

This clone occurred once. The V gene is TRBV3-1 (or the pseudogene TRBV3-2), the J gene TRBJ2-1; D ambiguous. CDR3 length: 17 residues. Germline loops: CDR1 LGHDT, CDR2 YNNKEL (reference sequence). V lost 1 base to trimming and J lost 6 bases, with 19 bases between them. CDR3 in amino acids: CASSQVAAGRRANEQFF. In DNA, the CDR3 is TGTGCCAGCAGCCAAGTAGCAGCCGGCAGAAGGGCCAATGAGCAGTTCTTC.

This chain links TRBV30 with TRBJ1-6, with TRBD1 as a possible D gene (5 bases). V gave up 0 bases and J gave up 3 bases, with 12 bases separating them. CDR3 length equals 16 residues. CDR1 and CDR2 from the germline V gene are GTSNPN and SVGIG (reference sequence). The CDR3 loop is CAWSVLGGVYNSPLHF. CDR3 nucleotides: TGTGCCTGGAGTGTACTAGGAGGGGTCTATAATTCACCCCTCCACTTT.

The rearrangement uses TRBV20-1 and TRBJ2-2; D is uncertain. V dropped 3 bases and J dropped 4 bases, with 12 bases sitting between them. Germline V gene lookup returns CDR1 DFQATT and CDR2 SNEGSKA (reference sequence). CDR3 length: 14 amino acids. CDR3 sequence reads: CSASSGYFTGELFF. For the CDR3, the DNA is TGCAGTGCTAGTTCTGGATACTTCACCGGGGAGCTGTTTTTT.

This clone was seen only once. The chain joins TRBV15 to TRBJ1-5; D remains unclear. Looked up from germline, CDR1 is LNHNV and CDR2 is YYDKDF (reference sequence). The CDR3 consists of 15 residues. V was pared by 1 base and J by 4 bases, with 11 bases between. CDR3 sequence (DNA): TGTGCCACCAGCAGAGTACAGAGTCAAAATCAGCCCCAGCATTTT. Amino acids: CATSRVQSQNQPQHF.

This sequence joins TRBV28 and TRBJ2-7; D remains unclear. The CDR3 runs to 14 residues. Per the germline V gene, CDR1 is MDHEN and CDR2 is SYDVKM. Trimming removed 6 bases at V and 9 bases at J, with 21 bases between. DNA for the CDR3: TGTGCCAGCAGCTCCCAAGGGATCTCTCCAGGGCAGTACTTC. Translating gives CASSSQGISPGQYF.

The chain is built from TRBV30 and TRBJ2-3, with D possibly TRBD1 on 6 matching bases. The CDR3 spans 13 residues. Per germline, CDR1 GTSNPN and CDR2 SVGIG (reference sequence). The V and J ends lost 3 bases and 2 bases respectively, with 9 bases between them. CDR3 region: CAWRRGFTDTQYF. In DNA form, the CDR3 reads TGTGCCTGGAGAAGGGGGTTCACAGATACGCAGTATTTT. Combining the CDR3 with reference TRBV30 and TRBJ2-3 gives the whole variable domain SQTIHQWPATLVQPVGSPLSLECTVEGTSNPNLYWYRQAAGRGLQLLFYSVGIGQISSEVPQNLSASRPQDRQFILSSKKLLLSDSGFYLCAWRRGFTDTQYFGPGTRLTVL.

The V and J genes are TRBV2 and TRBJ2-2; 7 nucleotides line up with TRBD1. Germline CDR1 SNHLY, CDR2 FYNNEI. There are 15 residues in the CDR3. Trimming took 6 bases from V and 2 from J; bases not matched to a gene: 6. CDR3 bases: TGTGCCAGCAGGTGGACAGGAAGAAACACCGGGGAGCTGTTTTTT. This translates into CASRWTGRNTGELFF.

The genes are TRBV7-9 and TRBJ2-5; 8 nucleotides align to TRBD2. V lost 1 base, J lost 5 bases, and 6 bases stayed unmatched. Germline V gives CDR1 SEHNR, CDR2 FQNEAQ (reference sequence). This CDR3 comprises 15 residues. CDR3 nucleotides: TGTGCCAGCAGCTTAGGAGCGGGAGTAAGTGAGACCCAGTACTTC. This sequence encodes CASSLGAGVSETQYF.

This clone was counted between two and nine times. One junction end does not reproduce the germline sequence, and a read error may be involved. The CDR3 is CASSLGVGSPLHF. CDR3 nucleotides: TGTGCCAGCAGTTTAGGAGTCGGTTCACCCCTCCACTTT. The rearrangement uses TRBV7-8 and TRBJ1-6; D remains ambiguous. Germline lookup yields CDR1 SGHVS and CDR2 FQNEAQ. The CDR3 is 13 residues long.

This clone was found once. J is TRBJ2-5 and V is TRBV5-1; 8 bases agree with TRBD2. Germline V CDR1 and CDR2: SGHRS, YFSETQ. CDR3 length: 16 residues. The trim removed 0 bases at V and 4 bases at J, leaving 8 bases unmatched. The CDR3 DNA reads as TGCGCCAGCAGCTTGGGGGGGCTAGCGGGTCCAGAGACCCAGTACTTC. Translating gives CASSLGGLAGPETQYF.

The genes are TRBV2 and TRBJ1-5; 7 bases agree with TRBD1. V gave up 4 bases and J gave up 0 bases; unmatched junction bases: 0. The CDR3 loop spans 14 amino acids. Per germline, CDR1 SNHLY and CDR2 FYNNEI. This CDR3 is CASSGQGSNQPQHF. CDR3 nucleotide sequence: TGTGCCAGCAGTGGACAGGGTAGCAATCAGCCCCAGCATTTT.

The chain joins TRBV11-2 to TRBJ2-5; either TRBD1 or TRBD2 may supply D (6 bases each). V shed 5 bases and J shed 4 bases, with 17 bases lying between them. This CDR3 has 15 amino acids. CDR1 is SGHAT, CDR2 FQNNGV, per germline. The CDR3 nucleotides are TGTGCCAGCAGCCCCGGGAATGGAGGGGGAGAGACCCAGTACTTC. The encoded protein is CASSPGNGGGETQYF.

CDR3 bases: TGTGCCAGCAGCGCTCCCAACTTGGACTACGAGCAGTACTTC. Translating it yields CASSAPNLDYEQYF. This chain links TRBV9 with TRBJ2-7; the D is unclear. This CDR3 contains 14 residues. Trimming stripped 3 bases from V and 3 bases from J, with 13 bases between. Germline CDR1 and CDR2: SGDLS and YYNGEE.

This clone was recorded once. This rearrangement joins TRBV4-2 to TRBJ2-3; D possibly corresponds to TRBD2 (6 bases). The length of the CDR3 is 17 residues. Germline V gene lookup returns CDR1 LGHNA and CDR2 YNFKEQ. V was shortened by 1 base and J by 0 bases, with 14 bases between the two germline ends. CDR3 in DNA: TGTGCCAGCAGCCAAGCCGGTAGCGGAACTAGCACAGATACGCAGTATTTT. It is translated as CASSQAGSGTSTDTQYF.